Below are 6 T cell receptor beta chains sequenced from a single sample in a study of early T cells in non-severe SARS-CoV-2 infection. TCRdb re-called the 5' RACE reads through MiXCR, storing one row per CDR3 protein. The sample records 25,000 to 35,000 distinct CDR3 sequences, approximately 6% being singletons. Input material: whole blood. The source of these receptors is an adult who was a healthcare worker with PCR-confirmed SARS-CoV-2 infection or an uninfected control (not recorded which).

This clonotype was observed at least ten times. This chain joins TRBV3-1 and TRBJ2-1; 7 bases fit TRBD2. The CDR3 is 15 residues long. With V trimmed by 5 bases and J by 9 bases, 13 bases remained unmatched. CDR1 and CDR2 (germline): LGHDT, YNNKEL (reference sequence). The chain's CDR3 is CASSFAGAGASEQFF. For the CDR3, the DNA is TGTGCCAGCAGCTTCGCCGGGGCGGGAGCGTCTGAGCAGTTCTTC.

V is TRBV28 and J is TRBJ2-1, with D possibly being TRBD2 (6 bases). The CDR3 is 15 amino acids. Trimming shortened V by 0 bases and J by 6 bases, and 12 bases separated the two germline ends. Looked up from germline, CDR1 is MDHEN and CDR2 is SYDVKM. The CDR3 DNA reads TGTGCCAGCAGTTTATGGGGAGGTGGGGTCAATGAGCAGTTCTTC. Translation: CASSLWGGGVNEQFF.

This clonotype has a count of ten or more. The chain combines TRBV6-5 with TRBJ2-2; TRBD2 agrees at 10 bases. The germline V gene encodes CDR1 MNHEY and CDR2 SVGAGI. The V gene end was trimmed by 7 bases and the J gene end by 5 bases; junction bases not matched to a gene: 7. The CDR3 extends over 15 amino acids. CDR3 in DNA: TGTGCCAGCAAGCCGGGACTAGCGTGGACCGGGGAGCTGTTTTTT. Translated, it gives CASKPGLAWTGELFF.

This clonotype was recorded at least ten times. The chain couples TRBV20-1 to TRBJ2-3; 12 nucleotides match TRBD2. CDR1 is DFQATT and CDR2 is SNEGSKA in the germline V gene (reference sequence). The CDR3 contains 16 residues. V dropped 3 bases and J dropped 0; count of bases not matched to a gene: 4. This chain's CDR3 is CSARSGTSGSTDTQYF. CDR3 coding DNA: TGCAGTGCTAGGTCGGGGACTAGCGGGAGCACAGATACGCAGTATTTT.

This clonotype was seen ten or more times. The CDR3, as DNA: TGTGCCAGCAGTCCACCGGGACAGGGTGACAATGAGCAGTTCTTC. It is translated as CASSPPGQGDNEQFF. J is TRBJ2-1 and V is TRBV2; TRBD1 matches at 9 bases. Germline loops: CDR1 SNHLY, CDR2 FYNNEI. This CDR3 contains 15 residues. With V trimmed by 5 bases and J by 5 bases, 7 bases remained unmatched.

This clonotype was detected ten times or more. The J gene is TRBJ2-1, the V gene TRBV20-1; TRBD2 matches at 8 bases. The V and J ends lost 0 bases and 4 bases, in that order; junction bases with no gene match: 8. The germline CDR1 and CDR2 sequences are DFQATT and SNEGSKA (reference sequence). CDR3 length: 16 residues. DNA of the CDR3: TGCAGTGCTAGAGATCAGGAGCGGGAGCTGTACAATGAGCAGTTCTTC. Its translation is CSARDQERELYNEQFF.